This T cell receptor beta chain is from a study of blood T cell repertoires in COVID-19. Study background: Collection of acute and convalescent COVID-19 samples took place in the United States, Italy and Spain. PBMCs, B-cell-depleted T cells, or T cells provided the cDNA or gDNA that made up the material.

The CDR3 extends over 14 amino acids. Germline V gene lookup returns CDR1 MNHEY and CDR2 SVGAGI. Trimming cost V 7 bases and J 7 bases; bases outside gene matches: 6. The data were produced by immunoSEQ multiplex PCR, yet TCRdb's version contains in-frame clones alone and is incomplete. The sample lists a few hundred thousand clones, 89% occurring once. The material sequenced was peripheral blood. The chain has TRBV6-5 and TRBJ2-2; 10 positions agree with TRBD1. This clonotype originated in a woman aged 40 to 50 who had recovered from COVID-19. DNA for the CDR3: TGTGCCAGCACAGGGACAGGGGTTGTCGGGGAGCTGTTTTTT. Residues: CASTGTGVVGELFF.